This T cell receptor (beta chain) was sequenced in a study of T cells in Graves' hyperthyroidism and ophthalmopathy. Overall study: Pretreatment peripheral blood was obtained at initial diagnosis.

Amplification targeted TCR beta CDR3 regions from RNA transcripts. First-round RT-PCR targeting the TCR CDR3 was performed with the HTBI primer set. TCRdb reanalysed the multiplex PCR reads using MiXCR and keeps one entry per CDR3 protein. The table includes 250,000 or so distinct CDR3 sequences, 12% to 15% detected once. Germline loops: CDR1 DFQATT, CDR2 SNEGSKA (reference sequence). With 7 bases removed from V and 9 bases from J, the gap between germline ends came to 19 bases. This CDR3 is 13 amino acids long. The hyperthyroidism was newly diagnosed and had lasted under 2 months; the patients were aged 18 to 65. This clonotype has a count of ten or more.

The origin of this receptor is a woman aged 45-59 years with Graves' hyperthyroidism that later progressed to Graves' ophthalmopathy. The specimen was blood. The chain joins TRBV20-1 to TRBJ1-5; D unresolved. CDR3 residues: CSVRREGRRPQHF. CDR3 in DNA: TGCAGTGTCAGAAGGGAGGGCCGGAGGCCCCAGCATTTT.